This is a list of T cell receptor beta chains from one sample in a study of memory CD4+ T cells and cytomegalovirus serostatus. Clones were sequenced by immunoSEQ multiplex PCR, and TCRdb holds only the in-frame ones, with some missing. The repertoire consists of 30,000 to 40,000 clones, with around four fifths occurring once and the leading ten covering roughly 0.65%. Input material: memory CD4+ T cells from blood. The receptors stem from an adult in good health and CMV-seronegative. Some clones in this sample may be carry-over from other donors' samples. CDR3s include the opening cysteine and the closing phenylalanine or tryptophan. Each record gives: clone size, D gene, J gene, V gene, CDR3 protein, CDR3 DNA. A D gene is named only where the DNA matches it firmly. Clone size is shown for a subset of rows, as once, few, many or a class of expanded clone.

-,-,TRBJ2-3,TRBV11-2,CASSLNGQSTDTQYF,TGTGCCAGCAGCTTAAACGGGCAGAGCACAGATACGCAGTATTTT
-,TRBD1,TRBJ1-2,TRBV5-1,CASSPNPGQGGGYTF,TGCGCCAGCAGCCCTAACCCGGGACAGGGGGGTGGCTACACCTTC
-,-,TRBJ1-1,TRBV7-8,CASSPARGNTEAFF,TGTGCCAGCAGCCCCGCCAGGGGAAACACTGAAGCTTTCTTT
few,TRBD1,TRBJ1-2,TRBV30,CAWAPGGGGYTF,TGTGCCTGGGCCCCAGGGGGCGGAGGCTACACCTTC
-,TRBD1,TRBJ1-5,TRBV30,CAWNLGQGRNQPQHF,TGTGCCTGGAATCTCGGACAGGGTCGGAATCAGCCCCAGCATTTT
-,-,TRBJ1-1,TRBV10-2,CASSESRGAEENTEAFF,TGCGCCAGCAGTGAGTCGAGAGGGGCAGAGGAGAACACTGAAGCTTTCTTT
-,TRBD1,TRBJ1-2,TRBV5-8,CASSLDAGGTYGYTF,TGTGCCAGCAGCTTGGACGCAGGGGGTACCTATGGCTACACCTTC
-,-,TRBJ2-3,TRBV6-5,CASSYLGDTQYF,TGTGCCAGCAGTTACCTAGGAGATACGCAGTATTTT
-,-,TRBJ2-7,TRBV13,CASSYRQVASYEQYF,TGTGCCAGCAGCTACCGACAGGTGGCCTCCTACGAGCAGTACTTC
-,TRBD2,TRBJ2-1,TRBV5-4,CASSPGGGFSYNEQFF,TGTGCCAGCAGCCCGGGAGGGGGGTTCTCCTACAATGAGCAGTTCTTC
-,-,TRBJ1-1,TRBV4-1,CASRGGLRGTEAFF,TGCGCCAGCAGGGGGGGGCTGAGGGGCACTGAAGCTTTCTTT
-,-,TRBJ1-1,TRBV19,CASSRASEERGFGNTEAFF,TGTGCCAGTAGTCGCGCCTCAGAGGAAAGGGGGTTTGGTAACACTGAAGCTTTCTTT
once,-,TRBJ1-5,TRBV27,CASRMGWGDNQPQHF,TGTGCCAGCAGGATGGGTTGGGGGGACAATCAGCCCCAGCATTTT
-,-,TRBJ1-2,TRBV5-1,CASSLGGLTRYGYTF,TGCGCCAGCAGCTTGGGCGGCTTAACTAGGTATGGCTACACCTTC
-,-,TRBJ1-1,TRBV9,CASSPQRLNTEAFF,TGTGCCAGCAGCCCGCAACGGTTGAACACTGAAGCTTTCTTT
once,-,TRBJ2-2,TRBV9,CASSVALTGELFF,TGTGCCAGCAGCGTAGCTCTCACCGGGGAGCTGTTTTTT
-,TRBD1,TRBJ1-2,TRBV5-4,CASSLAGTGEGYTF,TGTGCCAGCAGCTTGGCCGGGACAGGGGAGGGCTACACCTTC
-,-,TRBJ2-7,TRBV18,CASSSVGYEQYF,TGTGCCAGCTCGTCGGTCGGCTACGAGCAGTACTTC
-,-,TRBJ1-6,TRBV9,CASREGVRESPLHF,TGTGCCAGCAGGGAGGGGGTCCGGGAGTCACCCCTCCACTTT
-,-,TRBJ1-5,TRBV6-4,CASSEYAREDQPQHF,TGTGCCAGCAGTGAATATGCCAGGGAGGATCAGCCCCAGCATTTT
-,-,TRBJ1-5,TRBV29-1,CSVGQQNQPQHF,TGCAGCGTTGGACAGCAAAATCAGCCCCAGCATTTT
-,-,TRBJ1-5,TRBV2,CASTLEGSNQPQHF,TGTGCCAGCACCCTCGAGGGGAGCAATCAGCCCCAGCATTTT
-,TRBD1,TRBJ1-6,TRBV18,CASSLTPGQYNSPLHF,TGTGCCAGCTCACTTACACCGGGACAGTATAATTCACCCCTCCACTTT
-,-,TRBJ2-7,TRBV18,CASSAESSEQQYF,TGTGCCAGCTCAGCGGAATCTAGCGAACAGCAGTACTTC
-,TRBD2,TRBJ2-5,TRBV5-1,CASKRTSGGQSQETQYF,TGCGCCAGCAAGCGGACTAGCGGGGGTCAATCCCAAGAGACCCAGTACTTC
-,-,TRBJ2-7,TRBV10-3,CAISADESLTQQYF,TGTGCCATCAGTGCCGACGAATCCCTTACGCAGCAGTACTTC
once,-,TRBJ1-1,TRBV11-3,CASSRQDNHEKAFF,TGTGCCAGCAGCCGACAGGACAATCACGAAAAAGCTTTCTTT
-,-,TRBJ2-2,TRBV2,CASRDRSTGELFF,TGTGCCAGCAGAGACAGGAGCACCGGGGAGCTGTTTTTT
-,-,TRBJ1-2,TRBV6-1,CASTRNRLANYGYTF,TGTGCCAGCACTCGCAACAGGTTGGCTAACTATGGCTACACCTTC
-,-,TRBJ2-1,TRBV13,CASSLALRGEQFF,TGTGCCAGCAGCCTGGCTCTGCGGGGTGAGCAGTTCTTC
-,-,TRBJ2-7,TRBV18,CASSAQSSYEQYF,TGTGCCAGCTCGGCCCAAAGCTCCTACGAGCAGTACTTC
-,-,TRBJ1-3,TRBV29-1,CSVEAGDTIYF,TGCAGCGTTGAGGCTGGGGACACCATATATTTT
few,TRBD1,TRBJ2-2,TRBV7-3,CASSFKGQGNTGELFF,TGTGCCAGCAGCTTCAAGGGACAGGGTAACACCGGGGAGCTGTTTTTT
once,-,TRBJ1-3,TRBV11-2,CASSPLHSGNTIYF,TGTGCCAGCAGCCCTCTTCACTCTGGAAACACCATATATTTT
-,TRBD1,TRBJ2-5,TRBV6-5,CASSDRGRFGETQYF,TGTGCCAGCAGCGACAGGGGGCGGTTCGGAGAGACCCAGTACTTC
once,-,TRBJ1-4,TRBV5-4,CASSVDSWGEKLFF,TGTGCCAGCAGCGTGGACAGTTGGGGTGAAAAACTGTTTTTT
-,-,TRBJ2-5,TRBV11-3,CASSYGAQETQYF,TGTGCCAGCAGCTACGGGGCACAAGAGACCCAGTACTTC
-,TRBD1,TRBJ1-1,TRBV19,CASSIGWDRGEAFF,TGTGCCAGTAGTATAGGGTGGGACAGGGGTGAAGCTTTCTTT
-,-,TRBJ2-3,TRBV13,CASSRDGGASTDTQYF,TGTGCCAGCAGCAGGGACGGGGGTGCTAGCACAGATACGCAGTATTTT
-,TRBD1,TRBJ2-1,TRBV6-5,CASSRRTGGFNEQFF,TGTGCCAGCAGTCGGAGGACAGGGGGATTCAATGAGCAGTTCTTC
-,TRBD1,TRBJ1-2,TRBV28,CASSGWTGDGYTF,TGTGCCAGCAGTGGATGGACAGGGGATGGCTACACCTTC
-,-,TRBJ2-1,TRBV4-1,CASSQRGLGGQPSSYNEQFF,TGCGCCAGCAGCCAAAGGGGGCTGGGGGGCCAACCTAGCTCCTACAATGAGCAGTTCTTC
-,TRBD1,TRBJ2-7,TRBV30,CAWSPLGQGKEQYF,TGTGCCTGGAGTCCATTGGGACAGGGCAAAGAGCAGTACTTC
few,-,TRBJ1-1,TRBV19,CASSKGRPDRLYTEAFF,TGTGCCAGTAGTAAGGGCAGGCCCGACCGTTTGTACACTGAAGCTTTCTTT
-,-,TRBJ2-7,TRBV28,CASQRSSYEQYF,TGTGCCAGCCAGAGGAGCTCCTACGAGCAGTACTTC
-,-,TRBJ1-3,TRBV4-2,CASSQGLIDTIYF,TGTGCCAGCAGCCAGGGCCTGATTGACACCATATATTTT
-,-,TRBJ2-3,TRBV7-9,CASSSGQFTDTQYF,TGTGCCAGCAGCTCCGGACAGTTCACAGATACGCAGTATTTT
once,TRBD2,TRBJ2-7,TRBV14,CASSQALNTWTRFPYEQYF,TGTGCCAGCAGCCAAGCCCTCAATACCTGGACTAGATTTCCCTACGAGCAGTACTTC
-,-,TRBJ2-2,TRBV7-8,CASSLGVSAGNTGELFF,TGTGCCAGCAGCTTAGGCGTGTCTGCGGGGAACACCGGGGAGCTGTTTTTT